The 17 T cell receptor beta chains below all came from one sample that was sequenced in a study of blood T cell repertoires in COVID-19. The protocol was immunoSEQ multiplex PCR, while the TCRdb copy is restricted to in-frame clones and leaves out a portion. The table records about 83,000 clones, 86% of them present only once. The sequenced material came from peripheral blood. The receptors originated from a man aged 50 to 60 with active COVID-19.

V is TRBV20-1 and J is TRBJ2-5; D not resolved. V lost 3 bases and J lost 2, with 7 bases in between. The germline gives CDR1 DFQATT, CDR2 SNEGSKA (reference sequence). This CDR3 is built from 12 residues. CDR3: CSASYKQETQYF. CDR3 nucleotides: TGCAGTGCTAGTTATAAACAAGAGACCCAGTACTTC.

The V and J genes are TRBV2 and TRBJ1-2, with TRBD1 matching 7 bases. This CDR3 is built from 15 residues. Unmatched junction bases numbered 15, after V lost 6 bases and J lost 8 bases. Germline loops: CDR1 SNHLY, CDR2 FYNNEI. This CDR3 is CASSTGTDLLGGYTF. The CDR3 DNA follows: TGTGCCAGCAGCACCGGGACAGATCTTTTGGGGGGCTACACCTTC.

This clone was found once. The chain uses TRBV28 and TRBJ1-5, with D uncertain. V lost 4 bases, J lost 7 bases, and 17 bases lay in between. This CDR3 region has 15 residues. Per the germline V gene, CDR1 is MDHEN and CDR2 is SYDVKM. CDR3 coding DNA: TGTGCCAGCAGTTCGCAGAGGAATCGAAGGCAGCCCCAGCATTTT. Translating it yields CASSSQRNRRQPQHF.

The gene calls are TRBV7-9 and TRBJ1-4; weak D call: TRBD1 (5 bases). Trimming shortened V by 5 bases and J by 6 bases, and 16 bases separated the two germline ends. Looked up from germline, CDR1 is SEHNR and CDR2 is FQNEAQ (reference sequence). This CDR3 contains 15 residues. The CDR3 spells CASSPPGGEDEKLFF. As DNA, the CDR3 is TGTGCCAGCAGCCCCCCGGGGGGGGAGGATGAAAAACTGTTTTTT.

The chain combines TRBV2 with TRBJ1-1; D is unresolved. V gave up 2 bases and J gave up 5 bases, with 3 bases separating them. This CDR3 contains 11 residues. CDR1 and CDR2 from the germline V gene are SNHLY and FYNNEI. CDR3 coding DNA: TGTGCCAGCAGTGAACAGACTGAAGCTTTCTTT. This translates into CASSEQTEAFF.

The V gene is TRBV19, the J gene TRBJ2-1; TRBD1 matches 9 bases. The germline gives CDR1 LNHDA, CDR2 SQIVND (reference sequence). CDR3 length: 16 amino acids. J was trimmed by 6 bases and V by 5 bases; bases with no gene match: 11. The CDR3 reads CASSPLGTGKGNEQFF. In DNA form, the CDR3 reads TGTGCCAGTAGTCCCCTCGGGACAGGGAAAGGCAATGAGCAGTTCTTC.

The chain recombines TRBV29-1 with TRBJ1-1; maybe TRBD1 (6 bases). Germline V CDR1 and CDR2: SQVTM, ANQGSEA. Trimming shortened V by 7 bases and J by 0 bases, and 15 bases separated the two germline ends. The length of the CDR3 is 14 residues. CDR3 amino acids: CSASTGQMNTEAFF. The DNA for the CDR3 is TGCAGCGCCAGCACTGGACAGATGAACACTGAAGCTTTCTTT.

The chain is built from TRBV7-9 and TRBJ1-4; 11 bases agree with TRBD1. Per germline, CDR1 SEHNR and CDR2 FQNEAQ (reference sequence). V shed 5 bases and J 8 bases; nucleotides not matched to a gene: 7. The CDR3 consists of 15 residues. The CDR3 loop reads CASSQRTGGKEKLFF. The CDR3 bases are TGTGCCAGCAGCCAAAGGACAGGGGGCAAGGAAAAACTGTTTTTT.

V and J are TRBV19 and TRBJ2-3, with 7 bases fitting TRBD2. Germline lookup yields CDR1 LNHDA and CDR2 SQIVND (reference sequence). Germline trimming cut 1 base from V and 2 bases from J; bases unmatched to any gene: 9. CDR3 size: 17 residues. CDR3 nucleotide sequence: TGTGCCAGTAGTATAGTTTCAGCGGGACCGACCACAGATACGCAGTATTTT. This codes for CASSIVSAGPTTDTQYF.

There are a few counts of this clone. This chain uses TRBV19 with TRBJ2-5, with 10 positions matching TRBD1. V shed 3 bases and J 4 bases; nucleotides not matched to a gene: 8. The V gene's germline CDR1 is LNHDA and CDR2 SQIVND (reference sequence). This CDR3 is built from 16 residues. The CDR3 region has the DNA TGTGCCAGTAGTATTGTTCGACAGGGGGCGGGAGAGACCCAGTACTTC. The encoded protein is CASSIVRQGAGETQYF.

The chain has TRBV5-1 and TRBJ2-5; 9 nucleotides align to TRBD1. After removal of 3 bases from V and 4 bases from J, the junction contained 7 bases not matched to a gene. The germline CDR1 and CDR2 sequences are SGHRS and YFSETQ. This CDR3 has 15 residues. The CDR3 DNA is TGCGCCAGCAGCTCAGGAGGGACAGGGCGAGAGACCCAGTACTTC. Protein sequence: CASSSGGTGRETQYF. The full variable domain, rest sourced from reference TRBV5-1 and TRBJ2-5, is KAGVTQTPRYLIKTRGQQVTLSCSPISGHRSVSWYQQTPGQGLQFLFEYFSETQRNKGNFPGRFSGRQFSNSRSEMNVSTLELGDSALYLCASSSGGTGRETQYFGPGTRLLVL.

The rearrangement links TRBV7-9 to TRBJ1-1; D may be TRBD1 (5 bases). Deletions cut 5 bases from V and 8 bases from J, with 18 bases between. The CDR3 extends over 14 amino acids. The germline V gene has CDR1 SEHNR and CDR2 FQNEAQ (reference sequence). CDR3 nucleotides: TGTGCCAGCAGCCGAAAGGGTGGTGGGGCGGAAGCTTTCTTT. Translated, it gives CASSRKGGGAEAFF.

The chain employs TRBV10-2 and TRBJ2-6; 7 nucleotides match TRBD1. The CDR3 extends over 23 amino acids. Germline V CDR1 and CDR2: WSHSY, SAAADI. V lost 6 bases to trimming and J lost 1 base; unmatched junction nucleotides: 27. CDR3 sequence (DNA): TGCGCCAGCAGCACCACCCCGGGACAGAACTTTGCACCACATTCTTCTGGGGCCAACGTCCTGACTTTC. Translated: CASSTTPGQNFAPHSSGANVLTF.

The CDR3: CASSPHRERGYNEQFF. CDR3 nucleotide sequence: TGTGCCAGCAGCCCCCACCGGGAGAGGGGCTACAATGAGCAGTTCTTC. This chain connects TRBV11-3 to TRBJ2-1; D possibly corresponds to TRBD2 (6 bases). In germline, CDR1 is SGHNT, CDR2 YENEEA. The V gene lost 5 bases and the J gene lost 3 bases, with 17 bases spanning the gap. This CDR3 spans 16 amino acids.

This clone was seen a single time. The chain couples TRBV6-4 to TRBJ2-5, with D possibly TRBD1 on 6 matching bases. The CDR3 totals 14 residues. Trimming cost V 5 bases and J 5 bases, with 15 bases left between them. Germline V gene lookup returns CDR1 MRHNA and CDR2 SNTAGT. CDR3 sequence (DNA): TGTGCCAGCAGTTCCCAGGGGACCGATGAGACCCAGTACTTC. Its translation is CASSSQGTDETQYF.

This clone was seen more than once but under ten times. The chain joins TRBV4-1 to TRBJ2-7; TRBD1 is a possible D gene (6 bases). CDR3 length equals 15 residues. Germline values: CDR1 MGHRA, CDR2 YSYEKL. With 4 bases removed from V and 3 bases from J, the gap between germline ends came to 16 bases. The CDR3 nucleotides are TGCGCCAGCAGCCCTACCCGACAGGACCTCTACGAGCAGTACTTC. Translating it yields CASSPTRQDLYEQYF.

For this clone: The junction and the germline gene differ at one end; a read error may be behind it. The chain couples TRBV5-5 to TRBJ2-4; perhaps TRBD1 as D (6 bases). There are 13 residues in the CDR3. The germline V gene has CDR1 SGHKS and CDR2 YYEKEE (reference sequence). DNA of the CDR3: TGTGCCAGCAGCTTGGAAGTTTACGGACAGTTCAAGTTC. It specifies CASSLEVYGQFKF. The full variable domain, rest sourced from reference TRBV5-5 and TRBJ2-4, is DAGVTQSPTHLIKTRGQQVTLRCSPISGHKSVSWYQQVLGQGPQFIFQYYEKEERGRGNFPDRFSARQFPNYSSELNVNALLLGDSALYLCASSLEVYGQFKFGAGTRLSVL.